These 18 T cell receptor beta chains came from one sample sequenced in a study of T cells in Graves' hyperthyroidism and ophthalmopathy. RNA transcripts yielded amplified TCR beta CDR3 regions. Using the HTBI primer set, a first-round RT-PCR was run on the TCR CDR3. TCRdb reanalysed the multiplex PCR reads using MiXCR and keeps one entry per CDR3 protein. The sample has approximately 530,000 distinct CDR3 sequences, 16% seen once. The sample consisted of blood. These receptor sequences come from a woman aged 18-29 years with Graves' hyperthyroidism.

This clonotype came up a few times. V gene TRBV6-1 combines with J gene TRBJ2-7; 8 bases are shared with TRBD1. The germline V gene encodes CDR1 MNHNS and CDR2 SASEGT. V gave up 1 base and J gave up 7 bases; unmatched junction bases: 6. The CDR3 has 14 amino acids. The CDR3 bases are TGTGCCAGCAGTGAAGGGGGACAGGTGAAGGAGCAGTACTTC. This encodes CASSEGGQVKEQYF.

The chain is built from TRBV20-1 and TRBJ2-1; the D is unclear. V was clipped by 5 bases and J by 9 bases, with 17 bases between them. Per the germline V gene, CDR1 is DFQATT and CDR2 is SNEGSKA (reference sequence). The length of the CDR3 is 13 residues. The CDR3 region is CSACPRLGLEQFF. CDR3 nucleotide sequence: TGCAGTGCTTGCCCTCGACTTGGCCTTGAGCAGTTCTTC.

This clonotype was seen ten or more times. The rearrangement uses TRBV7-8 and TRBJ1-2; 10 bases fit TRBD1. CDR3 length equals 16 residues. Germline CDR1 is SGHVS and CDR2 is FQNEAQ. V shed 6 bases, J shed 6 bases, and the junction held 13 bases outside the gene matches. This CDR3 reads CASSLETGGVVHGYTF. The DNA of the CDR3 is TGTGCCAGCAGTCTCGAGACAGGGGGCGTAGTCCATGGCTACACCTTC.

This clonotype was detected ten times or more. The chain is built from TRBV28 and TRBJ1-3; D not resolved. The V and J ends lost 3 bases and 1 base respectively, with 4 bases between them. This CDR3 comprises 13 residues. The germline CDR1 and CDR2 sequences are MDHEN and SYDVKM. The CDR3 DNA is TGTGCCAGCAGTTTGATATCTGGAAACACCATATATTTT. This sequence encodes CASSLISGNTIYF.

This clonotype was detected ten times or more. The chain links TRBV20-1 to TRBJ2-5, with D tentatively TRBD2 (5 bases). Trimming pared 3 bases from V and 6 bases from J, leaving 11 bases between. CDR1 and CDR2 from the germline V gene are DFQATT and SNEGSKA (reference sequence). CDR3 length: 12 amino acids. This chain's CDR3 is CSARLATQTQYF. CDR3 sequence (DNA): TGCAGTGCTAGGTTAGCGACCCAGACCCAGTACTTC.

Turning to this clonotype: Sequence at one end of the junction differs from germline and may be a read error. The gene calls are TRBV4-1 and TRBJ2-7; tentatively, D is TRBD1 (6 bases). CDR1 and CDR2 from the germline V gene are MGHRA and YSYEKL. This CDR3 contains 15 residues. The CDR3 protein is CASSHGSGQIYEQYF. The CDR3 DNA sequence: TGCGCCAGCAGCCACGGATCGGGACAAATCTACGAGCAATACTTC.

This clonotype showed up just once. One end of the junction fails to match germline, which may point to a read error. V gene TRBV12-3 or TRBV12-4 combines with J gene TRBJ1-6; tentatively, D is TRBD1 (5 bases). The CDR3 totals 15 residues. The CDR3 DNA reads TGTGCCAACAGTCTCGGGGGGGGGACTAATTCACCCCTCCACTTT. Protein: CANSLGGGTNSPLHF.

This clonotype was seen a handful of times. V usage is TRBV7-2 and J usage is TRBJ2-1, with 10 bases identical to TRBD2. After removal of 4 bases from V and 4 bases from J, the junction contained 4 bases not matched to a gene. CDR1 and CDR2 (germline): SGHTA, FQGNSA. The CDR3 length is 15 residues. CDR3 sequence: CASSSLAGVYNEQFF. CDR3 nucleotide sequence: TGTGCCAGCAGCTCCCTAGCGGGGGTTTACAATGAGCAGTTCTTC.

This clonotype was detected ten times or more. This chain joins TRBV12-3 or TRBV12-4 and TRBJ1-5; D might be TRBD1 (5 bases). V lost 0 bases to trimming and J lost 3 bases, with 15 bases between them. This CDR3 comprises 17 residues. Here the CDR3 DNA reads TGTGCCAGCAGTTTAGCGATGGGAGGGGTCGTCAATCAGCCCCAGCATTTT. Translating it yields CASSLAMGGVVNQPQHF.

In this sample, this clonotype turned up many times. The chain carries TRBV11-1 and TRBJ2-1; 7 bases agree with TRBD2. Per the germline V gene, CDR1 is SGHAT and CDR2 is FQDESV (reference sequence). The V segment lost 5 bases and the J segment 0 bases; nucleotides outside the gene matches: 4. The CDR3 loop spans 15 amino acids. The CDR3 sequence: CASSPGGSSYNEQFF. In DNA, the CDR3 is TGTGCCAGCAGCCCCGGGGGGAGCTCCTACAATGAGCAGTTCTTC.

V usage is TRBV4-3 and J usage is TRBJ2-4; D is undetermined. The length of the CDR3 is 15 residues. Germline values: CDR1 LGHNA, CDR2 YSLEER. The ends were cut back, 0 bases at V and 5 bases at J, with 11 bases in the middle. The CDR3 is CASSQEHGLENIQYF. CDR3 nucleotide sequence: TGCGCCAGCAGCCAAGAGCACGGCCTCGAAAACATTCAGTACTTC.

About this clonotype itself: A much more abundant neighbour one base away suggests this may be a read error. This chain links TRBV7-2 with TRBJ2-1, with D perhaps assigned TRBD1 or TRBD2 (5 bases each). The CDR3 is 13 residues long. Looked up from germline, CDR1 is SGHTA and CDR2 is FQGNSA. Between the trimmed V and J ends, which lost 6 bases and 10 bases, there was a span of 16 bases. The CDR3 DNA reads TGTGCCAGCAGGGGGGTTGAGGCCCGCGAGCAGTTCTTC. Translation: CASRGVEAREQFF.

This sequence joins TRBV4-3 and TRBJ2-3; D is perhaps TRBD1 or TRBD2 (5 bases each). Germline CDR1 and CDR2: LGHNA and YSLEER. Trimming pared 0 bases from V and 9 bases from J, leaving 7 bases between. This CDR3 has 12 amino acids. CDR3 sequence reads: CASSQDRGTQYF. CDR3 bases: TGCGCCAGCAGCCAAGATCGGGGCACGCAGTATTTT.

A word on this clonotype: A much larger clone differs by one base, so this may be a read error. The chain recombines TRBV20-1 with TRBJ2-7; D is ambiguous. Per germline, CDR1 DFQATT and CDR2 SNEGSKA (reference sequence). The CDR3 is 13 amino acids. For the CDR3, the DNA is TGCAGTGCTATAACCAATTGGTCCTACGAGCTGTACTTC. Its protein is CSAITNWSYELYF.

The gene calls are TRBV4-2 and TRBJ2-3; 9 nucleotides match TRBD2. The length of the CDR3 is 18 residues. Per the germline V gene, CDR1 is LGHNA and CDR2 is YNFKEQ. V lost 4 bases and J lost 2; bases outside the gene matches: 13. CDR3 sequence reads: CASSPSTWLAGNTDTQYF. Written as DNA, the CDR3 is TGTGCCAGCAGCCCCTCTACCTGGCTAGCGGGGAACACAGATACGCAGTATTTT.

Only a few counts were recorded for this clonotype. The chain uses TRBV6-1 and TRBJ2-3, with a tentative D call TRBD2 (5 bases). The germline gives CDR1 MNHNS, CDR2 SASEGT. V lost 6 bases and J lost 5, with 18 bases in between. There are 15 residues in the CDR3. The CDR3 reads CASSSAGSLGDTQYF. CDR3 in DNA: TGTGCCAGCAGCTCGGCGGGCAGCTTGGGAGATACGCAGTATTTT.

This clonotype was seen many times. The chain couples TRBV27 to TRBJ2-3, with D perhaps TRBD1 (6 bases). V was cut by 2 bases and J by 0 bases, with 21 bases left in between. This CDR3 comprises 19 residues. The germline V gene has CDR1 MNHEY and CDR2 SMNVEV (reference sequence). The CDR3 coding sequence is TGTGCCAGCAGTTTAAAGGACAGACGTGGGAGCCCAAGCACAGATACGCAGTATTTT. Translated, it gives CASSLKDRRGSPSTDTQYF.

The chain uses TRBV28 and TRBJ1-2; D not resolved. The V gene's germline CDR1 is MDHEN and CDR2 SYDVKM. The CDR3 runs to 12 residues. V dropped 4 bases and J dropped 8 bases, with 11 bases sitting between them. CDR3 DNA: TGTGCCAGCAGTTCACAAGACGAAGGCTACACCTTC. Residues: CASSSQDEGYTF.